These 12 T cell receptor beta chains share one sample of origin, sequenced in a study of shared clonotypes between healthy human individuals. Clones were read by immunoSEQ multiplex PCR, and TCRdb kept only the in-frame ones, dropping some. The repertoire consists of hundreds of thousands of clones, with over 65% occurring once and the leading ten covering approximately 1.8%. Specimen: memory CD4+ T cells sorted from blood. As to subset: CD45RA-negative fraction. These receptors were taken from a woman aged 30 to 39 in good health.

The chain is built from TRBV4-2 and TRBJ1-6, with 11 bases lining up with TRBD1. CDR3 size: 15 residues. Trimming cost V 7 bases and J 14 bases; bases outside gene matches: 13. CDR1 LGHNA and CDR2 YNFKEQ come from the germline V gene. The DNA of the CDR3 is TGTGCCAGCAACGAACCGGACAGGGGGCTAAGGACCCTCCACTTT. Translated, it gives CASNEPDRGLRTLHF.

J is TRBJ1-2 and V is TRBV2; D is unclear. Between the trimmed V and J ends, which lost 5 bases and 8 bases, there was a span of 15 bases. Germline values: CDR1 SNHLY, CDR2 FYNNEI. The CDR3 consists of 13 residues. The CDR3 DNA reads TGTGCCAGCAGTCTGGACGCGGCGGTGGGCTACACCTTC. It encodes CASSLDAAVGYTF.

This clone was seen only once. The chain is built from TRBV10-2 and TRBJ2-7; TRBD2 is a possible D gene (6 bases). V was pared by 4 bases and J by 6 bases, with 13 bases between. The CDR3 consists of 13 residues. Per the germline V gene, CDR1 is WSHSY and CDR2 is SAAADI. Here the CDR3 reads CASSAGGTFEQYF. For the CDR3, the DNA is TGCGCCAGCAGTGCGGGCGGGACTTTCGAGCAGTACTTC.

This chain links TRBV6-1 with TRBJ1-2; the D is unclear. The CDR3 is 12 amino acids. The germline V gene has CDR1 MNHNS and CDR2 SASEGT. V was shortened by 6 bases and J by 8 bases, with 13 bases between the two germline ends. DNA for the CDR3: TGTGCCAGCAGACAGACCTCGGGAGGCTACACCTTC. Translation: CASRQTSGGYTF.

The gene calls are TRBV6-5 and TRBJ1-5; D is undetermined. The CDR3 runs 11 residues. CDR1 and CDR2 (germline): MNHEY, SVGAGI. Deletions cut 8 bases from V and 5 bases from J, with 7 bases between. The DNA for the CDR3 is TGTGCCAGCGGCAGTTATCAGCCCCAGCATTTT. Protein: CASGSYQPQHF.

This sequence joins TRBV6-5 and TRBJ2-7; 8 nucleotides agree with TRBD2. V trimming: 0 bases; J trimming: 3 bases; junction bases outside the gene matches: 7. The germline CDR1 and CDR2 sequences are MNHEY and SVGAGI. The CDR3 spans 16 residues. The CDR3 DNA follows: TGTGCCAGCAGTTACTCAGGGACTAGGATCAACTACGAGCAGTACTTC. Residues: CASSYSGTRINYEQYF.

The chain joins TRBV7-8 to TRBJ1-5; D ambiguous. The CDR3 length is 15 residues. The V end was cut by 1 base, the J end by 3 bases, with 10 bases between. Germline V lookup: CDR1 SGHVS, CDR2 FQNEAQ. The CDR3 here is CASSLESLDNQPQHF. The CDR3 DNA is TGTGCCAGCAGCTTAGAGAGTCTTGACAATCAGCCCCAGCATTTT.

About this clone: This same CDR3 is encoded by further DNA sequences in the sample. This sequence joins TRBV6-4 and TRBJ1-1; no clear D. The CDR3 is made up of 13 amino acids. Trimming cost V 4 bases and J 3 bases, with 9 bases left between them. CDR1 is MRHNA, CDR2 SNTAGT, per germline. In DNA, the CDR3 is TGTGCCAGCAGTGTCGAGGGCCACACTGAAGCTTTCTTT. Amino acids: CASSVEGHTEAFF.

CDR3: CSSLAGGGTDTQYF. The CDR3 region has the DNA TGCAGCTCCCTAGCGGGCGGGGGGACAGATACGCAGTATTTT. This chain connects TRBV29-1 to TRBJ2-3, with 8 bases lining up with TRBD2. Looked up from germline, CDR1 is SQVTM and CDR2 is ANQGSEA. Trimming took 8 bases from V and 3 from J; bases not matched to a gene: 10. The CDR3 is 14 residues long.

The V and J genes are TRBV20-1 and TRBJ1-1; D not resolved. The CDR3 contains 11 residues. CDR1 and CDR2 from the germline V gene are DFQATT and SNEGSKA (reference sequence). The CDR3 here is CSALVNTEAFF. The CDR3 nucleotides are TGCAGCGCCTTGGTGAACACTGAAGCTTTCTTT.

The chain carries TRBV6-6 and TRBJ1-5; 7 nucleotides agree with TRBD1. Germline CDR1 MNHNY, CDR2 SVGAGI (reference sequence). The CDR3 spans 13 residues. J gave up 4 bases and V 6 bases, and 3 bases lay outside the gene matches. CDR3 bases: TGTGCCAGCAGCGGACAGGCAAATCAGCCCCAGCATTTT. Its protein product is CASSGQANQPQHF.

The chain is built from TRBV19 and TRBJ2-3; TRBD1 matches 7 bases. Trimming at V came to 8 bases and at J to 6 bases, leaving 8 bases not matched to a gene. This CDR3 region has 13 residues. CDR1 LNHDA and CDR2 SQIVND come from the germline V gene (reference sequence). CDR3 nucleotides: TGTGCCAGTTCGACAGGGCGGTATGATACGCAGTATTTT. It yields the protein CASSTGRYDTQYF.